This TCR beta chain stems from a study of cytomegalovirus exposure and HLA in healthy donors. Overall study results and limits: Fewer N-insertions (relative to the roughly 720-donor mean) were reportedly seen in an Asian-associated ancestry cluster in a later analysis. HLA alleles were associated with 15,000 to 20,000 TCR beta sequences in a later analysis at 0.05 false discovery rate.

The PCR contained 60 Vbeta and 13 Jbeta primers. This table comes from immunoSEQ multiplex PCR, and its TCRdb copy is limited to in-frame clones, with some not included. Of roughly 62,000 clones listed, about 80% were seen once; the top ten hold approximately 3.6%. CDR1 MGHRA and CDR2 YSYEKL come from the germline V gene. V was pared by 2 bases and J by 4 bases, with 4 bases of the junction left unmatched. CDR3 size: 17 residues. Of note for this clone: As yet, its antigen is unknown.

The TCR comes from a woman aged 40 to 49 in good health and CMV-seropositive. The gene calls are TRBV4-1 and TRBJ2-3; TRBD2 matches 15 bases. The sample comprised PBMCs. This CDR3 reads CASSQTGLAGGSDTQYF. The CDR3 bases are TGCGCCAGCAGCCAAACGGGACTAGCGGGGGGATCAGATACGCAGTATTTT.